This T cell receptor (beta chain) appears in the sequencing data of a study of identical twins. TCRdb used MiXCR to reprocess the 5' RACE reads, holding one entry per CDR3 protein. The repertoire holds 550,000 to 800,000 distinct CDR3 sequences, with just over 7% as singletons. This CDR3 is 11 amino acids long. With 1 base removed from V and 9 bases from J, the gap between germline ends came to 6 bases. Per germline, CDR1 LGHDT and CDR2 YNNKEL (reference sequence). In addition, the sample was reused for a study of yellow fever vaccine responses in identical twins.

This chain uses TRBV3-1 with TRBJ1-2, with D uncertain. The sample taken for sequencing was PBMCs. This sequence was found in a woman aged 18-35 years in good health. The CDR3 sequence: CASSQATSYTF. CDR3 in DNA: TGTGCCAGCAGCCAAGCTACCAGCTACACCTTC.